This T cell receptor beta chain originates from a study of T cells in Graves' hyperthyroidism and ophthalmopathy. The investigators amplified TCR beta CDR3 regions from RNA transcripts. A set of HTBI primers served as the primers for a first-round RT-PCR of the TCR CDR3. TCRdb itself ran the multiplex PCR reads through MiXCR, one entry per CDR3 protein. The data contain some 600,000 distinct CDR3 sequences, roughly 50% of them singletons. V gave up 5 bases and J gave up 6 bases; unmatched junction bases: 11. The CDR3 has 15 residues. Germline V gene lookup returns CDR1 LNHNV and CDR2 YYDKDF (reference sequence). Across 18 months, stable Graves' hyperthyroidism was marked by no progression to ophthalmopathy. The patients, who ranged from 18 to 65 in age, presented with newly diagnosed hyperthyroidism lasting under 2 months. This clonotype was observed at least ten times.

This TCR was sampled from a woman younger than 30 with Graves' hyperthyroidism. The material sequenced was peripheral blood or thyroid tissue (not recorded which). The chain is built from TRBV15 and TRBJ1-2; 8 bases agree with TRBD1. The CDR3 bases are TGTGCCACCAGCCCGCAGGGGGCCATGGTAAATGGCTACACCTTC. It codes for CATSPQGAMVNGYTF.